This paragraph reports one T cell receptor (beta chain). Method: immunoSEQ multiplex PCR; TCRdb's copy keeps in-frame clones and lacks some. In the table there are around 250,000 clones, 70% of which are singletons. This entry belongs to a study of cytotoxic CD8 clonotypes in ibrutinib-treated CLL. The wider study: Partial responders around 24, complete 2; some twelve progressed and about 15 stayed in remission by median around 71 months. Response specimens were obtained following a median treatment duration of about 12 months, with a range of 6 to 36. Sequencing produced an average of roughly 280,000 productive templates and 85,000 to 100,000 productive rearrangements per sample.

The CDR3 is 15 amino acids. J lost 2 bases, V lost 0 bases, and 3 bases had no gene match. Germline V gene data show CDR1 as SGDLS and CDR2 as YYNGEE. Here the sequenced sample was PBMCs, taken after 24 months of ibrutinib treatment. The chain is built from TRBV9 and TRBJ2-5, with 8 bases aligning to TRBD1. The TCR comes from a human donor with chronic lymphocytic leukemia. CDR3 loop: CASSVGDRRQETQYF. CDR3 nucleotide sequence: TGTGCCAGCAGCGTAGGGGACAGGAGACAAGAGACCCAGTACTTC. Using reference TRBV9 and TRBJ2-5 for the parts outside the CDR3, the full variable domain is DSGVTQTPKHLITATGQRVTLRCSPRSGDLSVYWYQQSLDQGLQFLIQYYNGEERAKGNILERFSAQQFPDLHSELNLSSLELGDSALYFCASSVGDRRQETQYFGPGTRLLVL.